This T cell receptor (delta chain) was found in a study of gamma-delta T cells after stem cell transplantation. TCRdb made new clone calls on the RT-PCR reads using CATT. The sample has 1,700 or so delta-chain clones, 4% to 5.5% seen once; the top ten hold around 13%. This clone is categorized as medium-sized. Trimming cost V 2 bases and J 4 bases, with 31 bases left between them. The CDR3 covers 20 residues. Germline V gene lookup returns CDR1 GEAIGNYY and CDR2 EKD. V and J are TRDV2 and TRDJ1, with D tentatively TRDD2 (6 bases). The TCR sequence derives from a human donor. It is not recorded whose cells these are; they may come from a transplant donor. The sample comprised gamma-delta T cells. The CDR3 reads CACDKVSSSVRDSFNDKLIF. CDR3 coding DNA: TGTGCCTGTGACAAGGTGTCTTCCTCCGTGAGGGATTCTTTCAACGATAAACTCATCTTT.